This entry lists 19 T cell receptor beta chains sequenced from one sample in a study of T-cell reconstitution after alpha-beta-depleted transplantation in children. A library of TCRbeta sequences, prepared with unique molecular identifiers, was generated. MiXCR was run by TCRdb on the PCR reads, yielding one entry per CDR3 protein. The table lists about 200,000 distinct CDR3 sequences, about a sixth of them singletons. This material consisted of PBMCs, mostly from graft donor cells, taken 360 days after TCRalphabeta/CD19-depleted stem cell transplant. Receptors were obtained from a male patient aged 2 to 10 who had a stem cell transplant for acute lymphoblastic leukemia, so the T cells may come from the graft donor.

This clonotype was counted between two and nine times. The CDR3 DNA reads as TGTGCCAGCAGCTTAGCCGAACAGGGGAGTGACTATGGCTACACCTTC. Amino acid sequence: CASSLAEQGSDYGYTF. The chain recombines TRBV7-9 with TRBJ1-2, with 7 bases fitting TRBD1. Trimming at V came to 0 bases and at J to 3 bases, leaving 7 bases not matched to a gene. Germline V gene lookup returns CDR1 SEHNR and CDR2 FQNEAQ (reference sequence). The CDR3 is 16 amino acids.

This clonotype was seen at least ten times. The chain combines TRBV6-1 with TRBJ2-7; 7 nucleotides match TRBD1. V was pared by 10 bases and J by 1 base, with 10 bases of the junction left unmatched. This CDR3 spans 14 amino acids. Per germline, CDR1 MNHNS and CDR2 SASEGT. This chain's CDR3 is CAISRVQGSYEQYF. CDR3 bases: TGTGCCATCTCGAGGGTACAGGGGTCCTACGAGCAGTACTTC.

Only a few counts were recorded for this clonotype. The rearrangement joins TRBV4-3 to TRBJ1-4; D is ambiguous. CDR3 length: 20 amino acids. The V end was cut by 0 bases, the J end by 5 bases, with 25 bases between. Germline CDR1 and CDR2: LGHNA and YSLEER. Written as DNA, the CDR3 is TGCGCCAGCAGCCAAGACCGGATGGCGGGGAGACTAGGAAGGAATGAAAAACTGTTTTTT. The encoded protein is CASSQDRMAGRLGRNEKLFF.

This clonotype was recorded a few times. This chain links TRBV2 with TRBJ2-3, with 8 bases that match TRBD1. The V gene's germline CDR1 is SNHLY and CDR2 FYNNEI. CDR3 length: 15 residues. V lost 4 bases, J lost 2 bases, and 5 bases stayed unmatched. The CDR3 DNA reads as TGTGCCAGCAGTGGAGAGACAGGGGTCACAGATACGCAGTATTTT. It translates to CASSGETGVTDTQYF.

The rearrangement uses TRBV20-1 and TRBJ1-2, with D unresolved. The CDR3 consists of 18 residues. V was trimmed by 0 bases and J by 1 base, leaving 21 bases between them. Germline assignment: CDR1 DFQATT and CDR2 SNEGSKA (reference sequence). The CDR3 is CSARDYIWRGPYNYGYTF. The CDR3 bases are TGCAGTGCTAGAGATTATATATGGCGTGGACCTTATAACTATGGCTACACCTTC.

CDR3 in amino acids: CATRDPLGGNEQFF. As DNA, the CDR3 is TGTGCCACCAGAGACCCTCTAGGTGGCAATGAGCAGTTCTTC. J is TRBJ2-1 and V is TRBV24-1; no firm D call. The CDR3 length is 14 residues. V gave up 7 bases and J gave up 6 bases, with 15 bases separating them. Germline loops: CDR1 KGHDR, CDR2 SFDVKD.

Ten or more counts support this clonotype. The chain recombines TRBV29-1 with TRBJ2-7, with D uncertain. The CDR3 is 11 residues long. Germline loops: CDR1 SQVTM, CDR2 ANQGSEA. Trimming took off 8 bases at V and 3 bases at J, with 11 bases between the two ends. CDR3 DNA sequence: TGCAGCATTCAGGAGAACTACGAGCAGTACTTC. Its protein is CSIQENYEQYF.

This clonotype was seen only a few times. This rearrangement joins TRBV7-2 to TRBJ2-3; TRBD1 agrees at 7 bases. Germline values: CDR1 SGHTA, CDR2 FQGNSA. CDR3 length equals 15 residues. With V trimmed by 2 bases and J by 5 bases, 7 bases remained unmatched. The CDR3: CASSLSQGRGDTQYF. The CDR3 nucleotides read TGTGCCAGCAGCTTATCACAGGGGAGAGGAGATACGCAGTATTTT. Variable domain in full (rest from reference TRBV7-2 and TRBJ2-3): GAGVSQSPSNKVTEKGKDVELRCDPISGHTALYWYRQSLGQGLEFLIYFQGNSAPDKSGLPSDRFSAERTGGSVSTLTIQRTQQEDSAVYLCASSLSQGRGDTQYFGPGTRLTVL.

The rearrangement uses TRBV15 and TRBJ2-1, with D possibly TRBD2 on 5 matching bases. In germline, CDR1 is LNHNV, CDR2 YYDKDF (reference sequence). This CDR3 has 18 residues. The ends were cut back, 0 bases at V and 0 bases at J, with 15 bases in the middle. The CDR3 reads CATSRDMSLASSYNEQFF. The CDR3 DNA is TGTGCCACCAGCAGAGATATGAGCCTAGCTAGCTCCTACAATGAGCAGTTCTTC.

The chain links TRBV20-1 to TRBJ1-1; 11 nucleotides align to TRBD1. Germline CDR1 DFQATT, CDR2 SNEGSKA (reference sequence). The CDR3 consists of 13 residues. V was clipped by 1 base and J by 7 bases; unmatched bases: 2. In nucleotides, the CDR3 is TGCAGTGCTAGAGTGGGGACAGGGGGTGAAGCTTTCTTT. Translating gives CSARVGTGGEAFF.

This clonotype was counted between two and nine times. V is TRBV9 and J is TRBJ2-5; D is unclear. The ends were cut back, 0 bases at V and 5 bases at J, with 11 bases in the middle. The germline gives CDR1 SGDLS, CDR2 YYNGEE. The CDR3 totals 14 residues. The CDR3 is CASSVGIAEETQYF. The CDR3 coding sequence is TGTGCCAGCAGCGTAGGAATAGCTGAGGAGACCCAGTACTTC.

V gene TRBV27 combines with J gene TRBJ2-5; 15 bases align to TRBD2. The CDR3 has 16 amino acids. Germline CDR1 MNHEY, CDR2 SMNVEV (reference sequence). V shed 0 bases and J 6 bases; nucleotides not matched to a gene: 2. CDR3 nucleotides: TGTGCCAGCAGTTTATCGGGACTAGCGGGGGGCAAGACCCAGTACTTC. Translation gives CASSLSGLAGGKTQYF.

This clonotype was seen a few times. The V gene is TRBV5-1, the J gene TRBJ2-2; a possible D gene is TRBD1 (6 bases). Germline CDR1 and CDR2: SGHRS and YFSETQ. V was shortened by 4 bases and J by 7 bases, with 20 bases between the two germline ends. The CDR3 length is 16 residues. CDR3 DNA: TGCGCCAGCAGCCCGGAGGTGCAGGGGATGGGCGGGGAGCTGTTTTTT. Protein sequence: CASSPEVQGMGGELFF.

The rearrangement uses TRBV5-1 and TRBJ2-1; D call uncertain. Looked up from germline, CDR1 is SGHRS and CDR2 is YFSETQ. The germline V and J ends were trimmed by 4 bases and 0 bases, with 11 bases remaining between them. The CDR3 extends over 15 amino acids. CDR3 residues: CASSPGVFSYNEQFF. Here the CDR3 DNA reads TGCGCCAGCAGCCCTGGTGTTTTCTCCTACAATGAGCAGTTCTTC.

The gene calls are TRBV4-3 and TRBJ2-1, with D tentatively TRBD1 or TRBD2 (5 bases each). The length of the CDR3 is 13 residues. Looked up from germline, CDR1 is LGHNA and CDR2 is YSLEER. V gave up 0 bases and J gave up 12 bases, with 12 bases separating them. Here the CDR3 DNA reads TGCGCCAGCAGCCAAGATCGGGACCCACGGCAGTTCTTC. As protein: CASSQDRDPRQFF.

This clonotype was observed a handful of times. The chain employs TRBV21-1 and TRBJ2-1; the D call TRBD2 from the table was never checked on the DNA. TRBV21-1 is tagged as a pseudogene. This CDR3 spans 19 amino acids. The CDR3 DNA sequence: TGTGCCAGCAGCAAAGTACAGGAGCGGGGGGCCCCCATAGACAATGAGCAGTTCTTC. Translated, it gives CASSKVQERGAPIDNEQFF.

This clonotype was observed a few times. The chain joins TRBV11-2 to TRBJ2-7, with TRBD1 matching 7 bases. The V and J ends lost 2 bases and 5 bases, in that order; junction bases with no gene match: 6. There are 14 residues in the CDR3. Germline V gene lookup returns CDR1 SGHAT and CDR2 FQNNGV. The CDR3 region is CASSLNQGENEQYF. As DNA, the CDR3 is TGTGCCAGCAGCTTAAACCAGGGGGAGAACGAGCAGTACTTC. The whole variable domain, filled in from reference TRBV11-2 and TRBJ2-7, reads EAGVAQSPRYKIIEKRQSVAFWCNPISGHATLYWYQQILGQGPKLLIQFQNNGVVDDSQLPKDRFSAERLKGVDSTLKIQPAKLEDSAVYLCASSLNQGENEQYFGPGTRLTVT.

The J gene is TRBJ2-1, the V gene TRBV6-2 or TRBV6-3; the D is unclear. In germline, CDR1 is MNHEY, CDR2 SVGEGT. The germline V and J ends were trimmed by 0 bases and 1 base, with 22 bases remaining between them. The CDR3 length is 20 residues. The CDR3 sequence is CASSYSRVQDYFRSYNEQFF. DNA for the CDR3: TGTGCCAGCAGTTACTCGAGAGTCCAAGATTACTTCAGGTCCTACAATGAGCAGTTCTTC.

The gene calls are TRBV6-1 and TRBJ1-5; 7 nucleotides align to TRBD1. The length of the CDR3 is 15 residues. Germline V lookup: CDR1 MNHNS, CDR2 SASEGT. Germline trimming cut 6 bases from V and 5 bases from J; bases unmatched to any gene: 10. The CDR3: CASRRDREWYQPQHF. CDR3 coding DNA: TGTGCCAGCAGAAGAGACAGGGAGTGGTATCAGCCCCAGCATTTT.